This T cell receptor beta chain originates from a study of CD8 T cells in Susac syndrome. Germline V CDR1 and CDR2: DFQATT, SNEGSKA (reference sequence). There are 12 residues in the CDR3. V was pared by 5 bases and J by 1 base, with 8 bases between. With random hexamers, reverse transcription was performed on about 0.45 to 1 ug of RNA. TCRdb redid the calling of the immunoSEQ multiplex PCR reads with MiXCR, one entry per CDR3 protein. The sample holds around 280,000 distinct CDR3 sequences; around 90% are singletons and the top ten take about 0.07%. V usage is TRBV20-1 and J usage is TRBJ1-1; the D gene is possibly TRBD1 (6 bases). The source of this sequence is a human donor with multiple sclerosis. The sample taken for sequencing was CD4+ T cells from PBMCs. The CDR3 loop is CSAWTANTEAFF. DNA for the CDR3: TGCAGTGCTTGGACAGCGAACACTGAAGCTTTCTTT.